A single sample is the source of the 17 T cell receptor beta chains below, sequenced in a study of cytomegalovirus exposure and HLA in healthy donors. PCR amplification relied on 60 Vbeta primers (plus 13 Jbeta primers). Measured with immunoSEQ multiplex PCR; TCRdb has only the in-frame clones, and not every one. The sample holds about 120,000 clones; 77% are singletons and the top ten take roughly 9.8%. Sequencing was done on a sample of PBMCs. The receptors shown here come from a man aged 35-49 years in good health and CMV-seropositive.

This clone was found once. This chain's CDR3 is CASSFRGRDYNSPLHF. The DNA of the CDR3 is TGTGCCAGCAGTTTCAGAGGCAGGGATTATAATTCACCCCTCCACTTT. The chain links TRBV28 to TRBJ1-6; D perhaps matches TRBD1 (5 bases). CDR3 size: 16 residues. Germline CDR1 reads MDHEN; CDR2 reads SYDVKM. V lost 3 bases and J 4 bases, leaving 13 bases between the germline ends.

The chain joins TRBV4-1 to TRBJ2-1; 7 nucleotides match TRBD2. The length of the CDR3 is 18 residues. Germline V lookup: CDR1 MGHRA, CDR2 YSYEKL. The V and J ends lost 2 bases and 2 bases, in that order; junction bases with no gene match: 12. CDR3 amino acids: CASSQPESGTTAYNEQFF. The DNA for the CDR3 is TGCGCCAGCAGCCAACCGGAATCCGGGACTACTGCCTACAATGAGCAGTTCTTC.

The V and J genes are TRBV7-2 and TRBJ1-4, with 8 bases lining up with TRBD1. Germline V gene lookup returns CDR1 SGHTA and CDR2 FQGNSA. V gave up 6 bases and J gave up 3 bases; unmatched junction bases: 6. The CDR3 has 15 amino acids. The CDR3 here is CASSSDRVSNEKLFF. Here the CDR3 DNA reads TGTGCCAGCAGTTCGGACAGGGTTTCTAATGAAAAACTGTTTTTT.

The chain uses TRBV2 and TRBJ2-1; D is possibly TRBD2 (5 bases). The CDR3 has 15 residues. Between the trimmed V and J ends, which lost 2 bases and 7 bases, there was a span of 15 bases. Germline V gene sequence: CDR1 SNHLY, CDR2 FYNNEI. The CDR3 is CASSEFVSPGNEQFF. The CDR3 DNA reads as TGTGCCAGCAGTGAATTTGTATCGCCGGGGAATGAGCAGTTCTTC.

The chain combines TRBV10-3 with TRBJ2-1; no clear D gene. V lost 3 bases and J 0 bases, leaving 9 bases between the germline ends. The germline V gene has CDR1 ENHRY and CDR2 SYGVKD. The CDR3 has 15 residues. The CDR3 protein is CAISDTTSSYNEQFF. In nucleotides, the CDR3 is TGTGCCATCAGTGACACCACAAGCTCCTACAATGAGCAGTTCTTC.

The V call is TRBV4-1, the J call TRBJ1-2; D gene uncertain. This CDR3 contains 13 residues. Between the trimmed V and J ends, which lost 3 bases and 4 bases, there was a span of 9 bases. Per germline, CDR1 MGHRA and CDR2 YSYEKL. The CDR3: CASSHLRGYGYTF. As DNA, the CDR3 is TGCGCCAGCAGCCATCTTCGGGGCTATGGCTACACCTTC.

This chain links TRBV7-3 with TRBJ2-1; the D gene is possibly TRBD2 (7 bases). The CDR3 totals 15 residues. Per the germline V gene, CDR1 is SGHTA and CDR2 is FQGTGA. Trimming pared 4 bases from V and 2 bases from J, leaving 12 bases between. This CDR3 is CASSSVGGPYNEQFF. The CDR3 coding sequence is TGTGCCAGCAGCTCGGTCGGGGGGCCCTACAATGAGCAGTTCTTC.

V is TRBV10-3 and J is TRBJ2-7; 7 positions agree with TRBD1. The length of the CDR3 is 13 residues. J was trimmed by 1 base and V by 6 bases; bases with no gene match: 3. CDR1 and CDR2 (germline): ENHRY, SYGVKD. The CDR3 loop is CAIRPGQSYEQYF. CDR3 nucleotides: TGTGCCATCAGACCGGGACAGTCCTACGAGCAGTACTTC.

The chain recombines TRBV7-3 with TRBJ2-3, with TRBD1 matching over 10 bases. The J segment lost 4 bases and the V segment lost 5 bases, leaving 9 bases of the junction unmatched. Germline CDR1 and CDR2: SGHTA and FQGTGA. The CDR3 extends over 16 amino acids. The CDR3 DNA follows: TGTGCCAGCAGCGCCAAGCTGGGACAGGGGCCAGATACGCAGTATTTT. Translated: CASSAKLGQGPDTQYF. Looking up the rest from reference TRBV7-3 and TRBJ2-3 gives the full variable domain: GAGVSQTPSNKVTEKGKYVELRCDPISGHTALYWYRQSLGQGPEFLIYFQGTGAADDSGLPNDRFFAVRPEGSVSTLKIQRTERGDSAVYLCASSAKLGQGPDTQYFGPGTRLTVL.

This chain connects TRBV7-9 to TRBJ1-2; a weak D match, TRBD1 (6 bases). From germline, CDR1 is SEHNR and CDR2 FQNEAQ (reference sequence). Trimming cost V 8 bases and J 6 bases, with 25 bases left between them. The CDR3 is 16 residues long. CDR3 loop: CASGIGGGRRSDGYTF. The CDR3 DNA follows: TGTGCCAGCGGGATAGGGGGGGGCCGTCGATCCGATGGCTACACCTTC.

The chain carries TRBV11-2 and TRBJ2-6; TRBD2 matches 9 bases. V trimming: 3 bases; J trimming: 0 bases; junction bases outside the gene matches: 9. The CDR3 covers 19 residues. The germline V gene encodes CDR1 SGHAT and CDR2 FQNNGV. This chain's CDR3 is CASSFRLAVSTSGANVLTF. The CDR3 nucleotides are TGTGCCAGCAGCTTTCGACTAGCGGTTTCCACCTCTGGGGCCAACGTCCTGACTTTC.

The rearrangement links TRBV19 to TRBJ1-4; tentative D call: TRBD1 (5 bases). This CDR3 is built from 18 residues. The germline V and J ends were trimmed by 3 bases and 10 bases, with 27 bases remaining between them. Per the germline V gene, CDR1 is LNHDA and CDR2 is SQIVND (reference sequence). CDR3 coding DNA: TGTGCCAGTAGTATTTCGGTATGGTCAAGGGGCCCTTTAGGAAAACTGTTTTTT. Protein: CASSISVWSRGPLGKLFF.

The V gene is TRBV6-1, the J gene TRBJ1-1, with 8 bases aligning to TRBD1. Germline-derived CDR1 and CDR2 are MNHNS and SASEGT. This CDR3 spans 14 amino acids. J lost 4 bases, V lost 7 bases, and 8 bases had no gene match. In DNA, the CDR3 is TGTGCCAGCACCTCGACAGGGGCCCCCACTGAAGCTTTCTTT. It translates to CASTSTGAPTEAFF.

The chain is built from TRBV6-5 and TRBJ1-2; TRBD1 aligns across 9 bases. This CDR3 contains 16 residues. Germline CDR1 and CDR2: MNHEY and SVGAGI. V shed 3 bases, J shed 4 bases, and the junction held 9 bases outside the gene matches. The CDR3 here is CASSYTGTGYLYGYTF. CDR3 nucleotides: TGTGCCAGCAGTTATACCGGGACAGGGTATCTCTATGGCTACACCTTC.

This rearrangement joins TRBV2 to TRBJ2-7, with TRBD1 matching 9 bases. The V gene end was trimmed by 6 bases and the J gene end by 3 bases; junction bases not matched to a gene: 9. Germline loops: CDR1 SNHLY, CDR2 FYNNEI. The CDR3 totals 15 residues. The CDR3 nucleotides read TGTGCCAGCAGATCCACGGGACAGGGTTTCTACGAGCAGTACTTC. Its translation: CASRSTGQGFYEQYF.

This chain joins TRBV28 and TRBJ2-3, with a possible D match to TRBD1 (6 bases). The V and J ends lost 6 bases and 2 bases respectively, with 15 bases between them. The CDR3 spans 15 residues. Germline loops: CDR1 MDHEN, CDR2 SYDVKM. The CDR3 coding sequence is TGTGCCAGCAGGGCCAGGGGCGGGCTCACAGATACGCAGTATTTT. Its protein is CASRARGGLTDTQYF.

The CDR3 DNA reads as TGTGCCAGCAGTTACGCGGGACAGGACAATGAGCAGTTCTTC. Amino acids: CASSYAGQDNEQFF. The rearrangement uses TRBV6-5 and TRBJ2-1; 8 bases match TRBD1. The CDR3 consists of 14 residues. V lost 2 bases, J lost 5 bases, and 2 bases stayed unmatched. Germline values: CDR1 MNHEY, CDR2 SVGAGI.